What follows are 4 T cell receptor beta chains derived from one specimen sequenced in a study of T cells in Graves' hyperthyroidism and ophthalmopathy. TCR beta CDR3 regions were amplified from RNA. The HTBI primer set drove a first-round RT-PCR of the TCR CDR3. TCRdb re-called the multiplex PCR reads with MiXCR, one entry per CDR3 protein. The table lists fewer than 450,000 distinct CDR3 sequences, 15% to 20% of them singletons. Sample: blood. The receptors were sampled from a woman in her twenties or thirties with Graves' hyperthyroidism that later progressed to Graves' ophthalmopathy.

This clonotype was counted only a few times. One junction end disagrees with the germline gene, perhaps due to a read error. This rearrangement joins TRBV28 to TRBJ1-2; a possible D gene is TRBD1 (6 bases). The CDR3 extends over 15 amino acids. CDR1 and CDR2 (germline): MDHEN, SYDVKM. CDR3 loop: CAGSLPDRSGYGYTF. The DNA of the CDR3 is TGTGCCGGCAGTTTACCCGACAGGTCCGGCTATGGCTACACCTTC.

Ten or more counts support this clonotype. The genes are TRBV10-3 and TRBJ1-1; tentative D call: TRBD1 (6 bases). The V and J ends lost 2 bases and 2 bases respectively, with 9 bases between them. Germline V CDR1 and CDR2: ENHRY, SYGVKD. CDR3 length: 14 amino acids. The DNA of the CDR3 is TGTGCCATCAGTGAGCGGGACACAAACACTGAAGCTTTCTTT. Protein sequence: CAISERDTNTEAFF.

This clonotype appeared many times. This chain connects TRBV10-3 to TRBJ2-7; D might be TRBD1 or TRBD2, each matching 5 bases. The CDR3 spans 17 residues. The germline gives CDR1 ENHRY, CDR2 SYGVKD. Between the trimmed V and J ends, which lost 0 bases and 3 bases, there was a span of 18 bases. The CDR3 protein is CAISESKQDPDFYEQYF. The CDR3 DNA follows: TGTGCCATCAGTGAGTCGAAACAGGACCCGGACTTCTACGAGCAGTACTTC.

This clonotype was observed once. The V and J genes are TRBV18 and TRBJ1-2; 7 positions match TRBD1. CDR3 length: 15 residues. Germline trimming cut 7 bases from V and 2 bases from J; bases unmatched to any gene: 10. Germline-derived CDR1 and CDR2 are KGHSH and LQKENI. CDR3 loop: CASYATTGKNYGYTF. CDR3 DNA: TGTGCCAGCTACGCTACGACAGGGAAAAACTATGGCTACACCTTC.